Listed below are T cell receptor beta chains from one sample, sequenced in a study of OX40 agonist ivuxolimab in advanced cancers. Method: immunoSEQ multiplex PCR; TCRdb's copy keeps in-frame clones and lacks some. This table has roughly 76,000 clones, over 80% appearing once. The sequencing used CD4+ or CD8+ T cells sorted from blood, collected in a trial of the OX40 agonist ivuxolimab. The receptors were gathered from an adult with an advanced solid tumor such as melanoma, head and neck, liver or kidney cancer. The CDR3 runs from the conserved cysteine through the conserved F or W. The D gene is left open where the match is weak. Rows give clone size only sometimes, using once, few, many, or a class for an expanded clone.

v_call: TRBV29-1
d_call: NA
clone_size: NA
j_call: TRBJ2-1
cdr3_nt: TGCAGCGTTGAAGATGGGGGGCCAGTGACCTACAATGAGCAGTTCTTC
cdr3_aa: CSVEDGGPVTYNEQFF

v_call: TRBV23-1
d_call: NA
clone_size: NA
j_call: TRBJ1-5
cdr3_nt: TGCGCCAGCAGTCAATCCTGCGGTCAGCCCCAGCATTTT
cdr3_aa: CASSQSCGQPQHF

v_call: TRBV5-6
d_call: NA
clone_size: NA
j_call: TRBJ2-3
cdr3_nt: TGTGCCAGCAGCTTGAAGGATACGCAGTATTTT
cdr3_aa: CASSLKDTQYF

v_call: TRBV2
d_call: NA
clone_size: NA
j_call: TRBJ2-7
cdr3_nt: TGTGCCAGCAGTGAAGGGACAGCCTCAAGCTTC
cdr3_aa: CASSEGTASSF

v_call: TRBV6-5
d_call: TRBD1
clone_size: NA
j_call: TRBJ2-7
cdr3_nt: TGTGCCAGCAGTTACGTAGGGACAGGGGGTTACGAGCAGTACTTC
cdr3_aa: CASSYVGTGGYEQYF

v_call: TRBV27
d_call: NA
clone_size: NA
j_call: TRBJ1-2
cdr3_nt: TGTGCCAGCAGTTTAAGAGGGGGAGCTGGCTACACCTTC
cdr3_aa: CASSLRGGAGYTF

v_call: TRBV19
d_call: TRBD2
clone_size: NA
j_call: TRBJ2-7
cdr3_nt: TGTGCCAGTAGTAAGGGGACACTAGCGGGAGTAGACGAGCAGTACTTC
cdr3_aa: CASSKGTLAGVDEQYF

v_call: TRBV7-9
d_call: TRBD2
clone_size: NA
j_call: TRBJ2-7
cdr3_nt: TGTGCCAGCAGTAGGCGGGAGGAACCTTACGAGCAGTACTTC
cdr3_aa: CASSRREEPYEQYF

v_call: TRBV5-4
d_call: TRBD1
clone_size: NA
j_call: TRBJ2-3
cdr3_nt: TGTGCCAGCAGCCCGGACAGGGGGAGGGCAGATACGCAGTATTTT
cdr3_aa: CASSPDRGRADTQYF

v_call: TRBV9
d_call: NA
clone_size: NA
j_call: TRBJ2-2
cdr3_nt: TGTGCCAGCAGCGAACAGGGCTGGGAGCTGTTTTTT
cdr3_aa: CASSEQGWELFF

v_call: TRBV9
d_call: NA
clone_size: few
j_call: TRBJ2-7
cdr3_nt: TGTGCCAGTCATTGCCTCTTCGAGCAGTACTTC
cdr3_aa: CASHCLFEQYF

v_call: TRBV4-2
d_call: NA
clone_size: NA
j_call: TRBJ1-5
cdr3_nt: TGTGCCAGCAGCCAAAGGACCGATAATCAGCCCCAGCATTTT
cdr3_aa: CASSQRTDNQPQHF

v_call: TRBV6-4
d_call: NA
clone_size: NA
j_call: TRBJ2-3
cdr3_nt: TGTGCCAGCGGGGGGACAGCAGGGGGCACAGATACGCAGTATTTT
cdr3_aa: CASGGTAGGTDTQYF

v_call: TRBV18
d_call: TRBD1
clone_size: NA
j_call: TRBJ1-2
cdr3_nt: TGTGCCAGCTCACCTCAGGGGGGGCCATATGGCTACACCTTC
cdr3_aa: CASSPQGGPYGYTF

v_call: TRBV6-4
d_call: NA
clone_size: few
j_call: TRBJ2-1
cdr3_nt: TGTGCCAGCAGTAAATATATTGACAGTTCGGTTCGGAATGAGCAGTTCTTC
cdr3_aa: CASSKYIDSSVRNEQFF

v_call: TRBV28
d_call: NA
clone_size: NA
j_call: TRBJ2-3
cdr3_nt: TGTGCCATACGGGGCGGGGGCACAGATACGCAGTATTTT
cdr3_aa: CAIRGGGTDTQYF

v_call: TRBV2
d_call: TRBD2
clone_size: NA
j_call: TRBJ2-1
cdr3_nt: TGTGCCAGCAGTGCAGAGCGGGGAGATAGGGGTGAGCAGTTCTTC
cdr3_aa: CASSAERGDRGEQFF

v_call: TRBV4-2
d_call: NA
clone_size: NA
j_call: TRBJ2-4
cdr3_nt: TGTGCCAGCAGCCAGCTAGCTGTAGCCAAAAACATTCAGTACTTC
cdr3_aa: CASSQLAVAKNIQYF

v_call: TRBV27
d_call: TRBD1
clone_size: NA
j_call: TRBJ2-7
cdr3_nt: TGTGCCAGCAGAACTTTGGGACAGGGTTACGAGCAGTACTTC
cdr3_aa: CASRTLGQGYEQYF

v_call: TRBV9
d_call: TRBD2
clone_size: NA
j_call: TRBJ2-1
cdr3_nt: TGTGCCAGCAGCGTAGCTACTAGCGGGGGGTACAATGAGCAGTTCTTC
cdr3_aa: CASSVATSGGYNEQFF

v_call: TRBV29-1
d_call: NA
clone_size: NA
j_call: TRBJ2-5
cdr3_nt: TGCAGCGTTGAAGAAGTGTTGGGGACCCAGTACTTC
cdr3_aa: CSVEEVLGTQYF

v_call: TRBV2
d_call: NA
clone_size: once
j_call: TRBJ1-4
cdr3_nt: TGTGCCAGCAGAGACAGTTTTGCAACTAATGAAAAACTGTTTTTT
cdr3_aa: CASRDSFATNEKLFF

v_call: TRBV11-2
d_call: NA
clone_size: NA
j_call: TRBJ1-1
cdr3_nt: TGTGCCAGCAGCATTCAAAGGGGGGGGAACACTGAAGCTTTCTTT
cdr3_aa: CASSIQRGGNTEAFF

v_call: TRBV18
d_call: NA
clone_size: few
j_call: TRBJ1-5
cdr3_nt: TGTGCCAGCTCACTACGACAGGAGAACGGTCAGCCCCAGCATTTT
cdr3_aa: CASSLRQENGQPQHF

v_call: TRBV7-9
d_call: NA
clone_size: NA
j_call: TRBJ1-2
cdr3_nt: TGTGCCAGCAGCTCGATTCGGTCAGACAACCCCGGCGTAAAGGGCTACACCTTC
cdr3_aa: CASSSIRSDNPGVKGYTF

v_call: TRBV6-5
d_call: NA
clone_size: once
j_call: TRBJ2-7
cdr3_nt: TGTGCCAGCAAGGACACAGGGACCGACTCCTACGAGCAGTACTTC
cdr3_aa: CASKDTGTDSYEQYF

v_call: TRBV6-1
d_call: TRBD1
clone_size: once
j_call: TRBJ1-3
cdr3_nt: TGTGCCAGCAGTGAAGACAGGGGGCCTGGAAACACCATATATTTT
cdr3_aa: CASSEDRGPGNTIYF

v_call: TRBV5-4
d_call: TRBD2
clone_size: NA
j_call: TRBJ2-5
cdr3_nt: TGTGCCAGCAGCTATCCCGGACTAGCGGGGGGAGGGGGAGAGACCCAGTACTTC
cdr3_aa: CASSYPGLAGGGGETQYF

v_call: TRBV4-3
d_call: NA
clone_size: NA
j_call: TRBJ1-2
cdr3_nt: TGCGCCAGCAGCCAAGAGGCACAGGATCGGAACTATGGCTACACCTTC
cdr3_aa: CASSQEAQDRNYGYTF

v_call: TRBV7-3
d_call: NA
clone_size: NA
j_call: TRBJ2-7
cdr3_nt: TGTGCCAGCAGCCCGCCCGCGGGGAGAATCTACGAGCAGTACTTC
cdr3_aa: CASSPPAGRIYEQYF

v_call: TRBV20-1
d_call: NA
clone_size: NA
j_call: TRBJ2-1
cdr3_nt: TGCAGTGCCGCGGAATTCAATGAGCAGTTCTTC
cdr3_aa: CSAAEFNEQFF

v_call: TRBV28
d_call: NA
clone_size: NA
j_call: TRBJ1-1
cdr3_nt: TGTGCCAGCAGCACCTATCAGGGGCAGGGCACTGAAGCTTTCTTT
cdr3_aa: CASSTYQGQGTEAFF

v_call: TRBV2
d_call: NA
clone_size: once
j_call: TRBJ1-3
cdr3_nt: TGTGCGGGAGCTTGGGGCGGATCCCTCGGGCCAAGTTTC
cdr3_aa: CAGAWGGSLGPSF

v_call: TRBV28
d_call: TRBD2
clone_size: NA
j_call: TRBJ2-7
cdr3_nt: TGTGCCAGCAGTCAAGGGACTACCTACGAGCAGTACTTC
cdr3_aa: CASSQGTTYEQYF

v_call: TRBV11-3
d_call: TRBD1
clone_size: NA
j_call: TRBJ2-5
cdr3_nt: TGTGCCAGCAGCGCCTCCGGGACAGGGTATCGAGAGACCCAGTACTTC
cdr3_aa: CASSASGTGYRETQYF

v_call: TRBV18
d_call: TRBD1
clone_size: many
j_call: TRBJ2-2
cdr3_nt: TGTGCCAGCTCACCCAAACAGGGGACCGGGGAGCTGTTTTTT
cdr3_aa: CASSPKQGTGELFF